This TCR beta chain was identified during a study of blood T cell repertoires in COVID-19. Study as a whole: Acute and convalescent COVID-19 specimens originated in the United States, Italy and Spain. PBMCs, B-cell-depleted T cells, or T cells were the source of the cDNA or gDNA that made up the material.

Methods used by the authors: Estimates of nucleated cell counts were drawn from the amplification of reference gene primers. Some clones are missing from TCRdb's copy, which holds only in-frame ones; the method was immunoSEQ multiplex PCR. Clonal size and the V and J genes are those of that table, whereas D and trimming came from the DNA. The profile covers approximately 170,000 clones, with more than 75% appearing a single time and 15% to 20% taken by the ten largest. The CDR3 contains 14 residues. The germline V and J ends were trimmed by 1 base and 4 bases, with 11 bases remaining between them. Germline CDR1 and CDR2: SQVTM and ANQGSEA.

The origin of this receptor is a man between 60 and 70 years old with active or convalescent COVID-19. Sequencing input: peripheral blood. This chain joins TRBV29-1 and TRBJ2-1; a weak D match, TRBD2 (6 bases). The CDR3 loop is CSVEGQRVYNEQFF. The CDR3, as DNA: TGCAGCGTTGAAGGCCAGCGGGTGTACAATGAGCAGTTCTTC.